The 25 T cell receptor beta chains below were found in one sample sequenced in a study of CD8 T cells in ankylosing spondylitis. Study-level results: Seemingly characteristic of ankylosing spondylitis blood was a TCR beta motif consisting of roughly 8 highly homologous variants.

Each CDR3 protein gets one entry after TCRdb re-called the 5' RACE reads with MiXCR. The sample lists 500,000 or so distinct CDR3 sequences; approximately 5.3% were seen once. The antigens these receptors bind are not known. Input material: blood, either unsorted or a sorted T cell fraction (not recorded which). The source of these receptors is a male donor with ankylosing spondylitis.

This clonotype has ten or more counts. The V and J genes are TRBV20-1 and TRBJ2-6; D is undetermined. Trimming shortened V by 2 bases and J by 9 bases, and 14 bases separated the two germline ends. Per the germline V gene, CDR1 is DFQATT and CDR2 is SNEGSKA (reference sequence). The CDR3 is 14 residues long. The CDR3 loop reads CSARLSGPGNVLTF. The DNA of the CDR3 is TGCAGTGCTAGATTATCAGGTCCCGGCAACGTCCTGACTTTC.

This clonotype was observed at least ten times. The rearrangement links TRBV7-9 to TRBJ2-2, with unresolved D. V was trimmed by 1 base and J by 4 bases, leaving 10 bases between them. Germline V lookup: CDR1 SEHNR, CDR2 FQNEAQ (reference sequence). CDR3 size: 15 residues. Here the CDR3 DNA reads TGTGCCAGCAGCTTAGGGTCCCCGGTCACCGGGGAGCTGTTTTTT. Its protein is CASSLGSPVTGELFF. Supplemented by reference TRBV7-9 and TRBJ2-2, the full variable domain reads DTGVSQNPRHKITKRGQNVTFRCDPISEHNRLYWYRQTLGQGPEFLTYFQNEAQLEKSRLLSDRFSAERPKGSFSTLEIQRTEQGDSAMYLCASSLGSPVTGELFFGEGSRLTVL.

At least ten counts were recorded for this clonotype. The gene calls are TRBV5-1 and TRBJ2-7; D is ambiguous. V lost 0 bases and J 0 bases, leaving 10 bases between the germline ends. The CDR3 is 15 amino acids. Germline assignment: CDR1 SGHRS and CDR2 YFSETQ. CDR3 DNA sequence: TGCGCCAGCAGCTTGGGTGGTTCCTTCTCCTACGAGCAGTACTTC. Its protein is CASSLGGSFSYEQYF.

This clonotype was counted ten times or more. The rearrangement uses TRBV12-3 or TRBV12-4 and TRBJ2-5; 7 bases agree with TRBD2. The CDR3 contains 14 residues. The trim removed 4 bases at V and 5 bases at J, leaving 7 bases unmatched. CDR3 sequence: CASSSDGGGETQYF. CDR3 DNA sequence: TGTGCCAGCAGTTCGGACGGGGGAGGGGAGACCCAGTACTTC.

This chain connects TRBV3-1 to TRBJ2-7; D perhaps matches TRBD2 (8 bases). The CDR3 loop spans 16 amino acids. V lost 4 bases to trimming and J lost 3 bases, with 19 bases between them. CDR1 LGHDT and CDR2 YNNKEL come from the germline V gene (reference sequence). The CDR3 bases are TGTGCCAGCAGCCGGTTCGGGAGGGGGCGCGACTACGAGCAGTACTTC. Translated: CASSRFGRGRDYEQYF.

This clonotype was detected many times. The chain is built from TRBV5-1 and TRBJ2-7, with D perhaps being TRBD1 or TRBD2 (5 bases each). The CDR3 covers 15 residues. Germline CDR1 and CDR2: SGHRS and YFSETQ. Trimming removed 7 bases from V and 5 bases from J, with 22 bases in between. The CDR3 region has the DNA TGCGCCAGCGGCCCAGGGACGGGGTTCGTCCACGAGCAGTACTTC. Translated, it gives CASGPGTGFVHEQYF.

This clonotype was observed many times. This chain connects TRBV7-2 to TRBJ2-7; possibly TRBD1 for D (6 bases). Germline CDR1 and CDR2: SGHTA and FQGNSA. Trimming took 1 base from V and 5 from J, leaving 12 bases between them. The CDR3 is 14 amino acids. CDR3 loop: CASSLVGAGDEQYF. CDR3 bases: TGTGCCAGCAGCTTAGTGGGGGCAGGCGACGAGCAGTACTTC. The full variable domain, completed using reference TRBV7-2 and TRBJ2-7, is GAGVSQSPSNKVTEKGKDVELRCDPISGHTALYWYRQSLGQGLEFLIYFQGNSAPDKSGLPSDRFSAERTGGSVSTLTIQRTQQEDSAVYLCASSLVGAGDEQYFGPGTRLTVT.

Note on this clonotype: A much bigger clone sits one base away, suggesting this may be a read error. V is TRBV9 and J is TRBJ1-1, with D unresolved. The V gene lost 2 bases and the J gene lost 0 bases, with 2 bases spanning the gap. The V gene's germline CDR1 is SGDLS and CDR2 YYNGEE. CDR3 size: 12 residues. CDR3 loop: CASSVLNTEAFF. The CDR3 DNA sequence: TGTGCCAGCAGCGTTCTGAACACTGAAGCTTTCTTT.

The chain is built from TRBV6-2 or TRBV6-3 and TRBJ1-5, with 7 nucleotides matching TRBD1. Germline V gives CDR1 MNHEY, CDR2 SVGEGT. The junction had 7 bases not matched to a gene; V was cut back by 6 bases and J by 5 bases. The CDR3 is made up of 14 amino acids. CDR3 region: CASSRTGGDQPQHF. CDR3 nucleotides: TGTGCCAGCAGCCGGACAGGCGGAGATCAGCCCCAGCATTTT.

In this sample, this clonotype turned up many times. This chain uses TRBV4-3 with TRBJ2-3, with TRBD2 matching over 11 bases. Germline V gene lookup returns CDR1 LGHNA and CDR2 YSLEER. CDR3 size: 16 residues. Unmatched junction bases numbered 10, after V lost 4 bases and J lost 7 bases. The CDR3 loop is CASSPIGASGRYTQYF. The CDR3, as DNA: TGCGCCAGCAGCCCTATCGGGGCTAGCGGGAGGTATACGCAGTATTTT.

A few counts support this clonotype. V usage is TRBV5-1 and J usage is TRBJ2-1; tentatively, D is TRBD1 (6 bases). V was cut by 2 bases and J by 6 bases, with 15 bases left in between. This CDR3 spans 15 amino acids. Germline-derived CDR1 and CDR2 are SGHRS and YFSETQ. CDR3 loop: CASSFTLTGSNEQFF. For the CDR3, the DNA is TGCGCCAGCAGCTTCACGCTAACAGGGAGCAATGAGCAGTTCTTC. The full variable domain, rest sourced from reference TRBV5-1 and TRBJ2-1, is KAGVTQTPRYLIKTRGQQVTLSCSPISGHRSVSWYQQTPGQGLQFLFEYFSETQRNKGNFPGRFSGRQFSNSRSEMNVSTLELGDSALYLCASSFTLTGSNEQFFGPGTRLTVL.

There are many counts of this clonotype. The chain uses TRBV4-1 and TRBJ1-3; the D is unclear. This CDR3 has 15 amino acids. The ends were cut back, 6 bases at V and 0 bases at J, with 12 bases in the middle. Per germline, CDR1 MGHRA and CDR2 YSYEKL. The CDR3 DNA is TGCGCCAGCAGTCGGACGGGTCGCTCTGGAAACACCATATATTTT. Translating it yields CASSRTGRSGNTIYF.

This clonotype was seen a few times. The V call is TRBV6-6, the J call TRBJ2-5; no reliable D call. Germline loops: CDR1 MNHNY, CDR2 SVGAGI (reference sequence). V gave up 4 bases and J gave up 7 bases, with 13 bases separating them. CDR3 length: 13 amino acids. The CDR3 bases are TGTGCCAGCAGTTCCCAGACCATGGGGACCCAGTACTTC. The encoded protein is CASSSQTMGTQYF.

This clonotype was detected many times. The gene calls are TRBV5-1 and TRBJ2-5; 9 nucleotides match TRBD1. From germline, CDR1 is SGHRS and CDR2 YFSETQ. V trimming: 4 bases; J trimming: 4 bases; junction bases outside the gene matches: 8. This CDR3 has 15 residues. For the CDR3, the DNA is TGCGCCAGCAGCAGGTCAGGACAGGGGATAGAGACCCAGTACTTC. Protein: CASSRSGQGIETQYF.

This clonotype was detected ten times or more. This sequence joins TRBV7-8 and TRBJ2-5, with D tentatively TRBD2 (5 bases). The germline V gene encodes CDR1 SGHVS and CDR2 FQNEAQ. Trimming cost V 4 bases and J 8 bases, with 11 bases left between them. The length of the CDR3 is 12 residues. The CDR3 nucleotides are TGTGCCAGCAGCTCCCCCGGGGTTACCCAGTACTTC. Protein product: CASSSPGVTQYF.

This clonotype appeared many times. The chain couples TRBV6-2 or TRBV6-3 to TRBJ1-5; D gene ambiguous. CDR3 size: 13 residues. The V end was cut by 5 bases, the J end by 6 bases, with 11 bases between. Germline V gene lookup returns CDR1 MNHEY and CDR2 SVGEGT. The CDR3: CASSPRGGQPQHF. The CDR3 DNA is TGTGCCAGCAGTCCCAGAGGCGGTCAGCCCCAGCATTTT.

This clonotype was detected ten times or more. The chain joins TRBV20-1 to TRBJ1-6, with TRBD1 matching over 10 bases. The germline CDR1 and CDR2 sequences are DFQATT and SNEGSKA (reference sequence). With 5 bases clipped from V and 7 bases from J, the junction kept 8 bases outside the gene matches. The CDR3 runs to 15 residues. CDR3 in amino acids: CSAGRDRGMNSPLHF. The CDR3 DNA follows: TGCAGTGCTGGACGGGACAGGGGAATGAATTCACCCCTCCACTTT.

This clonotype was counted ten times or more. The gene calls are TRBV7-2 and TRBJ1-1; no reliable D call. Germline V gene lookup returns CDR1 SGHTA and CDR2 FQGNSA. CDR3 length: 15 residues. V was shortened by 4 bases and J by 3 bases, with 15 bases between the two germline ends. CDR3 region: CASSSRTMRDTEAFF. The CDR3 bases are TGTGCCAGCAGCTCCCGGACGATGAGGGACACTGAAGCTTTCTTT.

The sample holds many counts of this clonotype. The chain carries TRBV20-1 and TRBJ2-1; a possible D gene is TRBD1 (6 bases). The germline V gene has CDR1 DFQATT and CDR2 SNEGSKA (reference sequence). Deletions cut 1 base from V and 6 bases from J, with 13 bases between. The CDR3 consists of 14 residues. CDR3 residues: CSARAGRGFNEQFF. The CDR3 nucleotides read TGCAGTGCTAGAGCGGGAAGGGGGTTCAATGAGCAGTTCTTC.

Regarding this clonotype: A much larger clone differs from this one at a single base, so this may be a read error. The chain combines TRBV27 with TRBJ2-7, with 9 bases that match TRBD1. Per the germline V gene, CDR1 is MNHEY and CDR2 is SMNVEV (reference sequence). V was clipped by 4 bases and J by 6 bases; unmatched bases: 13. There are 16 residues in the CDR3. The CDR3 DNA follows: TGTGCCAGCAGTTCATCGTATGGGACAGGGTATGGCGAGCAGTACTTC. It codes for CASSSSYGTGYGEQYF.

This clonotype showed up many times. As DNA, the CDR3 is TGTGCCAGCAGCCGTGGGGGGGCCTACGAGCAGTACTTC. This codes for CASSRGGAYEQYF. This chain joins TRBV7-2 and TRBJ2-7, with 7 bases that match TRBD2. With V trimmed by 5 bases and J by 2 bases, 3 bases remained unmatched. Germline loops: CDR1 SGHTA, CDR2 FQGNSA. The CDR3 is 13 amino acids.

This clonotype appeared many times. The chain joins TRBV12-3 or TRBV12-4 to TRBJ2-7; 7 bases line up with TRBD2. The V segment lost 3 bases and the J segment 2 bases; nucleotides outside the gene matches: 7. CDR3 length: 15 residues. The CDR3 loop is CASSFLAGVPYEQYF. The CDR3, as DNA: TGTGCCAGCAGTTTTTTGGCGGGAGTCCCCTACGAGCAGTACTTC.

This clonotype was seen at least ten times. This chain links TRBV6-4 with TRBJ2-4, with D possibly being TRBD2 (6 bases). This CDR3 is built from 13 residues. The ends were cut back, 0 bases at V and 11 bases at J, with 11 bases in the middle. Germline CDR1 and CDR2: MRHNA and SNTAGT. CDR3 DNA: TGTGCCAGCAGTGACTCAGGCACTAGCCTTCAGTACTTC. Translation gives CASSDSGTSLQYF.

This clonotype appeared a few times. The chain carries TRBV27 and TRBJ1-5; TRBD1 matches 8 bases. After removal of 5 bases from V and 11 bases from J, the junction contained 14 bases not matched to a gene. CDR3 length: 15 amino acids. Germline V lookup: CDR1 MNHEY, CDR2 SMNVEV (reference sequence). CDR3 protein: CASSPLQGGPGAQHF. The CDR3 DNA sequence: TGTGCCAGCAGTCCCTTACAGGGGGGACCGGGGGCCCAGCATTTT.

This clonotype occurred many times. DNA for the CDR3: TGCGCCAGCAGCTCCAACCCCGGGACAGGGGGCGGCAATGAGCAGTTCTTC. It codes for CASSSNPGTGGGNEQFF. The J gene is TRBJ2-1, the V gene TRBV5-1; 12 nucleotides match TRBD1. CDR1 SGHRS and CDR2 YFSETQ come from the germline V gene. V dropped 3 bases and J dropped 6; count of bases not matched to a gene: 10. The CDR3 is 17 amino acids.